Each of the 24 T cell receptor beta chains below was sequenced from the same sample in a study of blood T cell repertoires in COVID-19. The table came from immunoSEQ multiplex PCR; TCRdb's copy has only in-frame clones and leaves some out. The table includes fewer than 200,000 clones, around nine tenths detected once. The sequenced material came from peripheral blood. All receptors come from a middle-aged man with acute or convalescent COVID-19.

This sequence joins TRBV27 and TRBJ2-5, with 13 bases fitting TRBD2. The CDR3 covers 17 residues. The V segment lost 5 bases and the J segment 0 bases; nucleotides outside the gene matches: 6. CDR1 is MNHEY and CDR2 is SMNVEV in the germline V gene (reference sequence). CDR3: CASSRTSGGHYQETQYF. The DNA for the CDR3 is TGTGCCAGCAGTCGGACTAGCGGGGGTCACTACCAAGAGACCCAGTACTTC.

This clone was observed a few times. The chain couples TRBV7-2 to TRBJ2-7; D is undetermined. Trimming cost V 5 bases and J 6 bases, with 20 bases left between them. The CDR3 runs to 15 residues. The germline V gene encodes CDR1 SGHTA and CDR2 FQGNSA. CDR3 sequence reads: CASSPYPGVGSEQYF. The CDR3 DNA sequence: TGTGCCAGCAGCCCCTACCCAGGCGTCGGAAGCGAGCAGTACTTC. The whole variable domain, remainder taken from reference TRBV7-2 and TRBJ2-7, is GAGVSQSPSNKVTEKGKDVELRCDPISGHTALYWYRQSLGQGLEFLIYFQGNSAPDKSGLPSDRFSAERTGGSVSTLTIQRTQQEDSAVYLCASSPYPGVGSEQYFGPGTRLTVT.

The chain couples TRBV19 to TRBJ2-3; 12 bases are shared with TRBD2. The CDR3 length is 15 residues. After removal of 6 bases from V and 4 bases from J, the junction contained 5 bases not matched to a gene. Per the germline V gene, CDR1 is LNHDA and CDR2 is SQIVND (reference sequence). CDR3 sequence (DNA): TGTGCCAGTAGCCGACTAGCGGGAGATGCAGATACGCAGTATTTT. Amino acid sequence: CASSRLAGDADTQYF.

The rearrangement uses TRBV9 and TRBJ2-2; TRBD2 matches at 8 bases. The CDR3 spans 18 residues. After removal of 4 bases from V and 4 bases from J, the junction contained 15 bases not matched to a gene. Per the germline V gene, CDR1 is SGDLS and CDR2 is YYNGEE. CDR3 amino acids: CASSQTRGGLRGTGELFF. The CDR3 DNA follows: TGTGCCAGCAGCCAGACTCGCGGGGGGTTACGGGGCACCGGGGAGCTGTTTTTT.

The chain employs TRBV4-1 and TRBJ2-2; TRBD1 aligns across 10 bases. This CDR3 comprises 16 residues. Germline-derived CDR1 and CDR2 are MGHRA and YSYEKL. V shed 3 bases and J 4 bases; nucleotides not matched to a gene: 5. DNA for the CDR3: TGCGCCAGCAGCCATAGACAGGGGGCGCGCACCGGGGAGCTGTTTTTT. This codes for CASSHRQGARTGELFF.

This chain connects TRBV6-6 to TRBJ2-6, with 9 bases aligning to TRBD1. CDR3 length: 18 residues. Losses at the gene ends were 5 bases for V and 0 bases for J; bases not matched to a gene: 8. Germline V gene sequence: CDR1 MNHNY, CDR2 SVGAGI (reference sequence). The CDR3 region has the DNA TGTGCCAGCAGTCCACAGGGGGCAACCCTCTCTGGGGCCAACGTCCTGACTTTC. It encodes CASSPQGATLSGANVLTF.

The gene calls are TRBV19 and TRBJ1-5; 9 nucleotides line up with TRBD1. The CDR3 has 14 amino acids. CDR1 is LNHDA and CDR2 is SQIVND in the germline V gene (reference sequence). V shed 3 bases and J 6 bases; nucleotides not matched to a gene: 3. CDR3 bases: TGTGCCAGTAGTATTTGGGACAGGGCTCAGCCCCAGCATTTT. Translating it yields CASSIWDRAQPQHF.

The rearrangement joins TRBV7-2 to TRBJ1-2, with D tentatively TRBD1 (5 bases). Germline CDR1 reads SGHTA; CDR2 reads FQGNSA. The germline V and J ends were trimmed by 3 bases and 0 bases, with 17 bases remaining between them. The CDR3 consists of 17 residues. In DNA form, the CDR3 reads TGTGCCAGCAGCTTTTCGATGGGGCTGGAAGCTAACTATGGCTACACCTTC. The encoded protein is CASSFSMGLEANYGYTF.

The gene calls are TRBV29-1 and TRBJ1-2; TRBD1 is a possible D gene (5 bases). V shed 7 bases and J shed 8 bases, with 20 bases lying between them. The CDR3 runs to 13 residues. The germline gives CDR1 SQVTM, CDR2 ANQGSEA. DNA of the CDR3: TGCAGCGCCCGGCGACAGCGGGAGGGGGGCTACACCTTC. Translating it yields CSARRQREGGYTF.

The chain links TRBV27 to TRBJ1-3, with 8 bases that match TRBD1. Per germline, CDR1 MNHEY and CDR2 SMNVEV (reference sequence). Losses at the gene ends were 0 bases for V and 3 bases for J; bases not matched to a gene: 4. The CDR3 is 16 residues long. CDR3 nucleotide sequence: TGTGCCAGCAGTTTATCTTGGACAGGGCTTGGAAACACCATATATTTT. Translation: CASSLSWTGLGNTIYF.

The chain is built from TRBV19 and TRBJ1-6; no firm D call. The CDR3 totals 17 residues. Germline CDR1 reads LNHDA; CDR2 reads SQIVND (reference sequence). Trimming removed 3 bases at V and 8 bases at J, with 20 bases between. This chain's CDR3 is CASSMSSDPGVDSPLHF. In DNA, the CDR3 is TGTGCCAGTAGTATGTCGTCCGACCCCGGAGTAGATTCACCCCTCCACTTT.

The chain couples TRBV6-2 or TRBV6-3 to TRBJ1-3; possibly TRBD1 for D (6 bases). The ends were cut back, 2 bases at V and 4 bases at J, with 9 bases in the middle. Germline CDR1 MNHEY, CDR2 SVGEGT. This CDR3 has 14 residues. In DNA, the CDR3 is TGTGCCAGCAGTTACGGACAGCCGGGAAACACCATATATTTT. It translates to CASSYGQPGNTIYF.

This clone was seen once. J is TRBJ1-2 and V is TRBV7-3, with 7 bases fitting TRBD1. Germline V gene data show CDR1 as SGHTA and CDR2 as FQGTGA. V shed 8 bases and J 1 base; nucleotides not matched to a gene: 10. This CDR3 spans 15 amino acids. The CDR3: CASSLGRGDNYGYTF. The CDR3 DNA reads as TGTGCCAGCTCTCTTGGCAGGGGGGATAACTATGGCTACACCTTC.

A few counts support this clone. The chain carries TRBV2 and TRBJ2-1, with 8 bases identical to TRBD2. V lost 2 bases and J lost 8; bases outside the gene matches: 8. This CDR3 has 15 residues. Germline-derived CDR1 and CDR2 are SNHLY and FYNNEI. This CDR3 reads CASSELSGRKDEQFF. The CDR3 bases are TGTGCCAGCAGTGAACTCAGCGGGAGAAAGGATGAGCAGTTCTTC.

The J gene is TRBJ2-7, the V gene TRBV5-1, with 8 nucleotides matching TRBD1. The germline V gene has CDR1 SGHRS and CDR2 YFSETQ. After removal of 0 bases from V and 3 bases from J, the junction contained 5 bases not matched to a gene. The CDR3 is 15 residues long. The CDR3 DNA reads TGCGCCAGCAGCTTGGAGACAGGGGTTTTCTACGAGCAGTACTTC. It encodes CASSLETGVFYEQYF. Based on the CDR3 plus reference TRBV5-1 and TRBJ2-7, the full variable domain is KAGVTQTPRYLIKTRGQQVTLSCSPISGHRSVSWYQQTPGQGLQFLFEYFSETQRNKGNFPGRFSGRQFSNSRSEMNVSTLELGDSALYLCASSLETGVFYEQYFGPGTRLTVT.

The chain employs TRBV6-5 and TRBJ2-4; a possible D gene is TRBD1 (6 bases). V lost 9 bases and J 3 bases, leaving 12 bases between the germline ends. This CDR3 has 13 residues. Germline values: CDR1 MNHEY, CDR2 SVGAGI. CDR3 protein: CASTGFVKNIQYF. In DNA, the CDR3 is TGTGCCAGTACAGGGTTTGTCAAAAACATTCAGTACTTC.

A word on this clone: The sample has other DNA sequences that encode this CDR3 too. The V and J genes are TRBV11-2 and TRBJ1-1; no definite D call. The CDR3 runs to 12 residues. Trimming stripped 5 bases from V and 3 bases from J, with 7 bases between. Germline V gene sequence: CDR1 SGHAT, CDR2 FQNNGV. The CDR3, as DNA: TGTGCCAGCAGCCCACGGGACACTGAAGCTTTCTTT. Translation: CASSPRDTEAFF. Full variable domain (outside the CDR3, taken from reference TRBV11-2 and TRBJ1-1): EAGVAQSPRYKIIEKRQSVAFWCNPISGHATLYWYQQILGQGPKLLIQFQNNGVVDDSQLPKDRFSAERLKGVDSTLKIQPAKLEDSAVYLCASSPRDTEAFFGQGTRLTVV.

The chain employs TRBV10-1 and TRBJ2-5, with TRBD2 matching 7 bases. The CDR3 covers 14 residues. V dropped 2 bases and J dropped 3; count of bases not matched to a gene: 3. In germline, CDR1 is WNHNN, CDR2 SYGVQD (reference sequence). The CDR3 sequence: CASSEMLAEETQYF. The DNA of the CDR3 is TGCGCCAGCAGTGAGATGCTAGCGGAAGAGACCCAGTACTTC.

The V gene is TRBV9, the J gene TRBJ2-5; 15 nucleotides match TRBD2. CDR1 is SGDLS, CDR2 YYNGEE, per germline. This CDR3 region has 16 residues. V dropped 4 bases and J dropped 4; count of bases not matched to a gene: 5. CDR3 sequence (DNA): TGTGCCAGCAGCATCGGACTAGCGGGAGGGGGAGAGACCCAGTACTTC. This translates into CASSIGLAGGGETQYF.

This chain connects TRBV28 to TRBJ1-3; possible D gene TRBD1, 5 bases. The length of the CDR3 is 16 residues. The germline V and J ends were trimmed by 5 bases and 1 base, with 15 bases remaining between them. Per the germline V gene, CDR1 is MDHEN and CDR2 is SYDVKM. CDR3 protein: CASSPDDGTSGNTIYF. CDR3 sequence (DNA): TGTGCCAGCAGTCCGGACGATGGGACTTCTGGAAACACCATATATTTT.

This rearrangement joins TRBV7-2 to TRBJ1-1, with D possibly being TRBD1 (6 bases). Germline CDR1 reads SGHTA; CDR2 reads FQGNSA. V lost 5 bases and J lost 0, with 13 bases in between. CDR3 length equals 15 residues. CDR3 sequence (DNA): TGTGCCAGCAGCCCCCAGGGGTTGATGAACACTGAAGCTTTCTTT. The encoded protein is CASSPQGLMNTEAFF.

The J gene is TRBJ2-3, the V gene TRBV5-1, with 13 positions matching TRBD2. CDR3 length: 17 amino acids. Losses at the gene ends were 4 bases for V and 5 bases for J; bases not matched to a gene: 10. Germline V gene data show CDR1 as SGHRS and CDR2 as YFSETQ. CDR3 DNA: TGCGCCAGCAGCCCACGAAGCGGGACTAGCGGGGAAGATACGCAGTATTTT. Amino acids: CASSPRSGTSGEDTQYF.

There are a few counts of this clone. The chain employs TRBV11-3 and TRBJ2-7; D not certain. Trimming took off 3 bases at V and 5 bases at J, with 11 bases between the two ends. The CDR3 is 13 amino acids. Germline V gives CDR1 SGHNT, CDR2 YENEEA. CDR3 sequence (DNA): TGTGCCAGCAGCTTCACGGTCCTGGACGAGCAGTACTTC. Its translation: CASSFTVLDEQYF.

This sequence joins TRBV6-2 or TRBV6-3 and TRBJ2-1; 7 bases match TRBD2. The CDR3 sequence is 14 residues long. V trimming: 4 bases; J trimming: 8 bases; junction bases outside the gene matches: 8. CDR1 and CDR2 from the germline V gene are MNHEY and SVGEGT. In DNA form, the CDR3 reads TGTGCCAGCAGTTCCGGCGGGAGCCTGTATGAGCAGTTCTTC. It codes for CASSSGGSLYEQFF.